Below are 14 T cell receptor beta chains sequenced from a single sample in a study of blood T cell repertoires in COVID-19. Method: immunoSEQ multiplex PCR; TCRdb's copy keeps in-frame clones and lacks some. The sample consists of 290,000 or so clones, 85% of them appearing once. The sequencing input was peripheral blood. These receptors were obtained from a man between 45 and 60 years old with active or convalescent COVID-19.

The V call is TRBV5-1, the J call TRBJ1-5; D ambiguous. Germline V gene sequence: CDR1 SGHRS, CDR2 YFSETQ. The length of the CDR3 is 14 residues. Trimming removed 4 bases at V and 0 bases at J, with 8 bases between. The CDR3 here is CASSAGDSNQPQHF. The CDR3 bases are TGCGCCAGCAGCGCAGGCGATAGCAATCAGCCCCAGCATTTT.

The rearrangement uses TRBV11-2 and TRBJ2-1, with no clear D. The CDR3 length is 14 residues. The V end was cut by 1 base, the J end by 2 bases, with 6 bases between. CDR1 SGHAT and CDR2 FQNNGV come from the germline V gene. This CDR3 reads CASSLGLAYNEQFF. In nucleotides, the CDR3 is TGTGCCAGCAGCTTAGGACTGGCCTACAATGAGCAGTTCTTC.

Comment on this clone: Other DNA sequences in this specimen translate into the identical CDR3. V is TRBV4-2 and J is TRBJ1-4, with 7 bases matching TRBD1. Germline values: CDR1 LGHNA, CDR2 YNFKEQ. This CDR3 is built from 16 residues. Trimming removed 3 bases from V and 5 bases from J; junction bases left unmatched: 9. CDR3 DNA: TGTGCCAGCAGCCAGGGCTCCGGGACAGAAAATGAAAAACTGTTTTTT. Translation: CASSQGSGTENEKLFF.

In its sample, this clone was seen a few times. The CDR3 spells CASSIRWQGTQPQHF. In DNA form, the CDR3 reads TGTGCCAGTAGTATTAGATGGCAGGGGACTCAGCCCCAGCATTTT. This chain connects TRBV19 to TRBJ1-5; perhaps TRBD1 as D (6 bases). V shed 3 bases and J shed 6 bases, with 15 bases lying between them. This CDR3 comprises 15 residues. Germline V gene lookup returns CDR1 LNHDA and CDR2 SQIVND (reference sequence).

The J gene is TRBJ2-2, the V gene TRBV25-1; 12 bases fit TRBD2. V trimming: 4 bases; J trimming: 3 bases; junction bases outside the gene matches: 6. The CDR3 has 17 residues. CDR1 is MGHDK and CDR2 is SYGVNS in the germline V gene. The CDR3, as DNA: TGTGCCAGCAGTGTCTCCCGACTAGCGGGAGACACCGGGGAGCTGTTTTTT. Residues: CASSVSRLAGDTGELFF.

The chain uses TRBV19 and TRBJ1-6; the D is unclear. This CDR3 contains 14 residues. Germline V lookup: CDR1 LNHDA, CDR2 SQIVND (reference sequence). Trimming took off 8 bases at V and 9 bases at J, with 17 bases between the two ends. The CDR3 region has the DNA TGTGCCAGTCGGGGATACCAGGAGGTTTCACCCCTCCACTTT. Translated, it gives CASRGYQEVSPLHF.

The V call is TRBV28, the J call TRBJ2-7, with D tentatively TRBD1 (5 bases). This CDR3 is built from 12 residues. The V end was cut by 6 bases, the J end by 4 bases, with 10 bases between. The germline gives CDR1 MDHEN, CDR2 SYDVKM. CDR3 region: CASSQRGYEQYF. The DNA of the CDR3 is TGTGCCAGCAGCCAAAGGGGTTACGAGCAGTACTTC.

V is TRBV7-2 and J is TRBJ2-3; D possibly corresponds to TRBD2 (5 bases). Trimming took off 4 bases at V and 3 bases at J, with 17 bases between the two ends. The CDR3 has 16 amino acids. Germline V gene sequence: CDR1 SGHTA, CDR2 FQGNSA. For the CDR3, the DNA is TGTGCCAGCAGCTACCTGAGCGGCGGCATTACAGATACGCAGTATTTT. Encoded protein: CASSYLSGGITDTQYF.

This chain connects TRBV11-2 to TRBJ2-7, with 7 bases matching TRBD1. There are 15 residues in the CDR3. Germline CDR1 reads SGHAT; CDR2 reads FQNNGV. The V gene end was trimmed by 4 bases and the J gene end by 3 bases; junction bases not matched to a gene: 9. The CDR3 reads CASSSETGSLYEQYF. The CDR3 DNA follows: TGTGCCAGCAGCTCCGAGACAGGGTCCCTCTACGAGCAGTACTTC.

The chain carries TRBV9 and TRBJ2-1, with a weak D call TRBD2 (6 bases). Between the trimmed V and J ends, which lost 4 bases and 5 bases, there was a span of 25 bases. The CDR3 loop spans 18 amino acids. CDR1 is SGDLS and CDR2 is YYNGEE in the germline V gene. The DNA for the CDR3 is TGTGCCAGCAGCTCACCCCTTGGGAGCGGGTCCTTAAACAATGAGCAGTTCTTC. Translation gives CASSSPLGSGSLNNEQFF.

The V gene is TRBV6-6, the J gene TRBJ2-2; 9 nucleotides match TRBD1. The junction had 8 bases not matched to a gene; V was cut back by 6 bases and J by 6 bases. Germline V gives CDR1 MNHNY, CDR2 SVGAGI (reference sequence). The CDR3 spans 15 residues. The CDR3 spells CASRETGGAAGELFF. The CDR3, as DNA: TGTGCCAGCAGGGAAACAGGGGGCGCGGCCGGGGAGCTGTTTTTT.

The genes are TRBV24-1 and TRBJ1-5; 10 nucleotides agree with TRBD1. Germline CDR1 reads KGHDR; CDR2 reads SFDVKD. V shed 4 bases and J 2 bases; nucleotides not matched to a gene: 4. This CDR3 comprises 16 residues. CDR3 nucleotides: TGTGCCACCAGTGAAAGGGACAGGGGTGGCAATCAGCCCCAGCATTTT. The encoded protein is CATSERDRGGNQPQHF.

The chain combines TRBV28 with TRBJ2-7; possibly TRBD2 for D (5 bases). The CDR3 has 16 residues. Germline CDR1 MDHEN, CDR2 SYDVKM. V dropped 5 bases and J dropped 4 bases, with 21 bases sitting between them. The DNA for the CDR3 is TGTGCCAGCAGTCCCTCTATACTAGTTATCTTTTACGAGCAGTACTTC. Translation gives CASSPSILVIFYEQYF.

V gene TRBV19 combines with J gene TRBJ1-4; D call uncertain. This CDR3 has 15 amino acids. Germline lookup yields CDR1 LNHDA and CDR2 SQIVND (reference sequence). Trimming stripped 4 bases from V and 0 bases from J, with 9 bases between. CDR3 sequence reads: CASSTARTTNEKLFF. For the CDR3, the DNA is TGTGCCAGTAGTACGGCCAGGACAACTAATGAAAAACTGTTTTTT.